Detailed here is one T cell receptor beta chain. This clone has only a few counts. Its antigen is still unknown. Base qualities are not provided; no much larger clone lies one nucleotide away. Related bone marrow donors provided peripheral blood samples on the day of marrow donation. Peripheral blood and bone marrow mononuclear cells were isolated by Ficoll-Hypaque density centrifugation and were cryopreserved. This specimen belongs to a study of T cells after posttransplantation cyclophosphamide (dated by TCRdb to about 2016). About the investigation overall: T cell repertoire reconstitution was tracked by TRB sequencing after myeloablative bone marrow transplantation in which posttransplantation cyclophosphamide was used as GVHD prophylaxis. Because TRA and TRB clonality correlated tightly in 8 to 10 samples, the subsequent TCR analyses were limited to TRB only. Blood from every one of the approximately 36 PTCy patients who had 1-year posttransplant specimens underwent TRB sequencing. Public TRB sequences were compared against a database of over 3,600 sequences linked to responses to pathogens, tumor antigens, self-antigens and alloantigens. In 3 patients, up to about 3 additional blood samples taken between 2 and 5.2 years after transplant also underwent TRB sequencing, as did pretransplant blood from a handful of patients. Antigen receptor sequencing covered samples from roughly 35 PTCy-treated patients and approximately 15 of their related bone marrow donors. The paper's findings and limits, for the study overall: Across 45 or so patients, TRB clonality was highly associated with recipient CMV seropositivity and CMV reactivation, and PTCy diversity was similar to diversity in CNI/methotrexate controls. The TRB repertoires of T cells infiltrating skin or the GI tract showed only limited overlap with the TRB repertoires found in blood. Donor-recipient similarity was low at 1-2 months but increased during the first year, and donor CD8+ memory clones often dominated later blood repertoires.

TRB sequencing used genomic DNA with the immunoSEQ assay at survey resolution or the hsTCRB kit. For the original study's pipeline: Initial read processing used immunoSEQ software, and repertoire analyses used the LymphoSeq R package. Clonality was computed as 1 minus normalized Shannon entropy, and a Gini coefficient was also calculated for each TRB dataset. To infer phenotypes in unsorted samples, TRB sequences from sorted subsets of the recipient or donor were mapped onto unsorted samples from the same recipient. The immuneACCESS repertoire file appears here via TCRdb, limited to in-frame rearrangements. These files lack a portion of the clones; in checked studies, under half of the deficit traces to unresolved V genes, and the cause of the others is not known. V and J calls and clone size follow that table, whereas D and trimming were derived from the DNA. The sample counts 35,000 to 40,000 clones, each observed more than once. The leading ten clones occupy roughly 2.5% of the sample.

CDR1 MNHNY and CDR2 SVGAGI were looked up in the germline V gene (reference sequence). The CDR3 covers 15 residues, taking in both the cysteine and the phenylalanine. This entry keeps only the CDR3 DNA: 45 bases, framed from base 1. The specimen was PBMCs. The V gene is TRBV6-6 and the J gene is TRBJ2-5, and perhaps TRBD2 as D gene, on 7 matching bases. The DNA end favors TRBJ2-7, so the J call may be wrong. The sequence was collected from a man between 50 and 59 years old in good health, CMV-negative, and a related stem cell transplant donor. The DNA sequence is TGTGCCAGCAGTTACGGGGGGGCCCTCTCCTACGAGCAGTACTTC. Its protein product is CASSYGGALSYEQYF.